Described below is a single TCR beta chain sequence and its context. The clone's antigen remains unknown. Base-call qualities are not available, and no considerably larger clone is one nucleotide away. V loses 0 bases of germline sequence and J loses 8 bases, and the interval between the two ends is 10 bases. Including cysteine and phenylalanine, the CDR3 has 13 amino acids. The kept DNA is CDR3 alone, 39 bases in frame from the first base. Looking up the germline V gene (reference sequence) yields CDR1 GTSNPN and CDR2 SVGIG. The entry originates in a study of OX40 agonist ivuxolimab in advanced cancers. About the study as a whole: The costimulatory receptor OX40 (CD134) was targeted by ivuxolimab, a fully human IgG2 agonistic monoclonal antibody. Three dose-escalation patients achieved partial responses, one with hepatocellular carcinoma and two with cutaneous melanoma. Of the 50 to 55 dose-escalation patients, hepatocellular carcinoma was present in some 19, melanoma in around 15, renal cell carcinoma in 9 and head and neck cancer in 9. Intravenous ivuxolimab was administered to patients every 2 weeks at six dose levels: 0.01, 0.1, 0.3, 1.5, 3 and 10 mg/kg. The point of sequencing TCRbeta in the periphery was to test whether ivuxolimab changed TCR sequence diversity and drove clonal T-cell expansion. Patients were allowed to have had prior anti-PD-1, anti-PD-L1 or anti-CTLA-4 therapy, and more than 35% of the dose-escalation patients had been treated with checkpoint inhibitors. The dose-escalation cohort was 82.7% male with a mean age of approximately 59 years, ranging from roughly 20 to 85. The paper describes the monotherapy dose-escalation part (N ≈ 52 patients) of the phase I trial of ivuxolimab. Study-wide conclusions, independent of this receptor: After ivuxolimab, more expanded clones were found on average in CD8+ T cells than in CD4+ T cells. Low levels of normalized T-cell clonal expansion were also seen in some patients who did not respond. At doses of 0.1 to 3.0 mg/kg, clonal expansion of both CD4+ and CD8+ T cells in blood was seen between baseline and week 6. The antigen specificity of the peripheral T cells that underwent clonal expansion was not determined. Partial responders in the 0.1-3.0 mg/kg groups had among the lowest normalized peripheral clonal expansion, especially among CD8+ T cells.

Patients with a history of autoimmune disease or receiving systemic immunosuppression were excluded from the trial. Peripheral blood for TCR sequencing was collected from all dose cohorts at baseline, on cycle 4 day 1, and on cycle 7 day 1. The samples were taken from a phase I, first-in-human, multicenter, open-label dose-escalation trial of ivuxolimab. The trial enrolled adults with locally advanced or metastatic head and neck squamous cell, hepatocellular, melanoma or renal cell carcinoma. CD4+ and CD8+ T cells were sorted separately from peripheral blood before TCR sequencing. Genomic DNA was isolated from the sorted cells so that the TCRbeta CDR3 region could be sequenced. The immunoSEQ Assay was used to sequence the TCRbeta CDR3 regions. TCRdb stores this immuneACCESS table with in-frame sequences only. Part of the clones is absent; in the studies checked, under half of the shortfall reflects unresolved V genes, and no reason is known for the rest. The sample has some 33,000 clones on record, 82% of them singletons. Of the sample, about 22% is held by the ten largest clones.

The chain employs TRBV30 and TRBJ1-4; D gene: possibly TRBD1, on 6 matching bases. The material sequenced was CD4+ or CD8+ T cells sorted from blood, taken in a trial of the OX40 agonist ivuxolimab. The TCR originated in an adult with an advanced solid tumor such as melanoma, head and neck, liver or kidney cancer. The CDR3 region: CAWSVRQGEKLFF. At the DNA level, the sequence is TGTGCCTGGAGTGTACGGCAGGGGGAAAAACTGTTTTTT. The full variable domain, completed from the reference TRBV30 and TRBJ1-4 proteins outside the CDR3, reads SQTIHQWPATLVQPVGSPLSLECTVEGTSNPNLYWYRQAAGRGLQLLFYSVGIGQISSEVPQNLSASRPQDRQFILSSKKLLLSDSGFYLCAWSVRQGEKLFFGSGTQLSVL.